Below, 3 T cell receptor beta chains from the same sample are listed, as sequenced in a study of technical replicates of blood from a handful of donors. The assay was immunoSEQ multiplex PCR, and TCRdb's table has in-frame clones only and misses some. The sample includes several thousand clones, about 90% of them seen just once. Sequenced sample: PBMCs. These receptors came from a human donor in good health.

The chain couples TRBV6-1 to TRBJ1-2, with TRBD1 matching 9 bases. The CDR3 has 15 amino acids. Germline V gene sequence: CDR1 MNHNS, CDR2 SASEGT. V shed 2 bases, J shed 8 bases, and the junction held 9 bases outside the gene matches. This CDR3 is CASSEREQGAKGYTF. CDR3 bases: TGTGCCAGCAGTGAACGGGAACAGGGGGCTAAGGGCTACACCTTC.

This clone was counted a few times. The CDR3 here is CASSQRGGRWNEQFF. In nucleotides, the CDR3 is TGTGCCAGCAGCCAGCGGGGAGGGCGTTGGAATGAGCAGTTCTTC. This rearrangement joins TRBV7-2 to TRBJ2-1; 7 bases align to TRBD2. Trimming at V came to 5 bases and at J to 7 bases, leaving 11 bases not matched to a gene. CDR3 length: 15 amino acids. Germline assignment: CDR1 SGHTA and CDR2 FQGNSA.

The J gene is TRBJ2-1, the V gene TRBV19; TRBD1 matches 12 bases. The CDR3 contains 17 residues. Trimming at V came to 7 bases and at J to 4 bases, leaving 11 bases not matched to a gene. CDR1 is LNHDA and CDR2 is SQIVND in the germline V gene (reference sequence). The CDR3 region is CASNRGPGQGAYNEQFF. DNA of the CDR3: TGTGCCAGTAATCGGGGCCCGGGACAGGGGGCGTACAATGAGCAGTTCTTC. The full variable domain, completed using reference TRBV19 and TRBJ2-1, is DGGITQSPKYLFRKEGQNVTLSCEQNLNHDAMYWYRQDPGQGLRLIYYSQIVNDFQKGDIAEGYSVSREKKESFPLTVTSAQKNPTAFYLCASNRGPGQGAYNEQFFGPGTRLTVL.